A selection of T cell receptor beta chains follows, all from one sample in a study of cytomegalovirus exposure and HLA in healthy donors. Only in-frame clones appear in the TCRdb table, and some are missing; sequencing was by immunoSEQ multiplex PCR. The repertoire consists of roughly 200,000 clones, with about three quarters occurring once and the leading ten covering roughly 2.5%. Input material: PBMCs. The receptors were gathered from an older woman in good health and CMV-seropositive. The conserved cysteine and the conserved F or W are not part of the CDR3 here. A D gene is named only where the DNA matches it firmly. The size field is filled for only some rows; it gives once, few, many or a size class.

clone_size,j_call,d_call,cdr3_length,v_call,cdr3_aa
few,TRBJ1-1,TRBD1,13,TRBV19,ASSLPGQGGTEAF
few,TRBJ1-1,TRBD1,11,TRBV18,ASSQGAETEAF
-,TRBJ2-1,TRBD2,17,TRBV10-3,AISDFTGTSGSRVGEQF
-,TRBJ2-2,-,13,TRBV7-3,ASSFSLGLTGELF
-,TRBJ2-4,-,14,TRBV15,ATSRDPGGGLNIQY
-,TRBJ1-1,TRBD1,13,TRBV27,ASSPKTGAGTEAF
-,TRBJ2-5,TRBD2,13,TRBV2,ASLVGGARRETQY
-,TRBJ1-2,-,12,TRBV6-1,ASNPAGTSYGYT
-,TRBJ2-7,-,13,TRBV28,ASSRTAPTRGEQY
-,TRBJ2-3,TRBD2,14,TRBV18,ASSLTSATSTDTQY
-,TRBJ1-1,-,11,TRBV5-1,ASSIDTPTKAF
-,TRBJ1-2,-,11,TRBV14,ASSLDKNYGYT
once,TRBJ1-1,-,11,TRBV28,ASSLAVNTEAF
-,TRBJ1-6,-,13,TRBV25-1,ASREAGIGSSPLH
-,TRBJ1-3,-,11,TRBV30,AWDFLAGNTIY
-,TRBJ2-2,TRBD1,12,TRBV7-9,SSSSRQGGGELF
once,TRBJ1-4,TRBD1,13,TRBV5-1,ASSPDSGQGEKLF
-,TRBJ2-1,-,14,TRBV6-4,ASSDSSRGSYNEQF
once,TRBJ1-2,TRBD1,13,TRBV6-5,ASSYAEGQGYGYT
-,TRBJ2-7,TRBD1,12,TRBV4-1,ASSRDSTAYEQY
-,TRBJ2-7,TRBD1,14,TRBV9,ASSPQGQGYVYEQY
-,TRBJ2-1,TRBD1,15,TRBV10-3,AISASEGQGGHNEQF